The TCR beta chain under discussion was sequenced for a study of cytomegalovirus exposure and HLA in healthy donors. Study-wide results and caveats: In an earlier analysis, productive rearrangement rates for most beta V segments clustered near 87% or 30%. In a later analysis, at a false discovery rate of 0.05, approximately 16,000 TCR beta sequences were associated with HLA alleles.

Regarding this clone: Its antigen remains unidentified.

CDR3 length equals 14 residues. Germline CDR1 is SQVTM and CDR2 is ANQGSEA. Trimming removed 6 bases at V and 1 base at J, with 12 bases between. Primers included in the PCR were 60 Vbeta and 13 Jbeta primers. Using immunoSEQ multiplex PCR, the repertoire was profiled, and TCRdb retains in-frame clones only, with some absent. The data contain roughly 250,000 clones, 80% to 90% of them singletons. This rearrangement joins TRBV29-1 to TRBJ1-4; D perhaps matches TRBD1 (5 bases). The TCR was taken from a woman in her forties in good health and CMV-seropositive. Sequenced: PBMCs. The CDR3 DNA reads TGCAGCGTCTCAGACGGGGGAACTAATGAAAAACTGTTTTTT. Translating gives CSVSDGGTNEKLFF.